The source of this T cell receptor (beta chain) is a study of patients and donors after allogeneic stem cell transplantation (TCRdb year 2020). Remarks on this clonotype: The specificity of this receptor is unknown. The record has no base qualities; no much larger clone is one base away.

Preparation of the library involved RT-PCR. Sequencing was performed on a NextSeq 550. Using fastp trimming at Q25 and MiXCR clonotype assembly, TCRdb reanalyzed the public sequencing data and kept in-frame beta chains. Rows are combined by CDR3 protein, so each entry shows the most common genes and DNA. The sample table shows roughly 960,000 distinct CDR3 sequences, and roughly 17% are seen once. In total, the top ten clones hold roughly 6% of the sample. Trimming accounts for 10 bases at V and 5 bases at J, while the number of junction bases matched to no gene is 8. CDR1 and CDR2, per the germline V gene (reference sequence), are LGHDT and YNNKEL. The CDR3 runs 13 residues from the cysteine to the phenylalanine. This entry keeps only the CDR3 DNA: 39 bases, framed from base 1.

The sequence was obtained from a human donor who was either an allogeneic HSCT recipient or a stem cell or donor lymphocyte infusion donor (not recorded which). It is not recorded whose cells these are; they may come from a transplant donor. Material for sequencing was blood, either unsorted or a sorted T cell fraction (not recorded which). The chain is made from TRBV3-1 and TRBJ2-7, with 10 central nucleotides matching TRBD1. The CDR3 corresponds to CATQTGGRNEQYF. The DNA sequence follows: TGTGCCACCCAGACAGGGGGCCGCAACGAGCAGTACTTC.